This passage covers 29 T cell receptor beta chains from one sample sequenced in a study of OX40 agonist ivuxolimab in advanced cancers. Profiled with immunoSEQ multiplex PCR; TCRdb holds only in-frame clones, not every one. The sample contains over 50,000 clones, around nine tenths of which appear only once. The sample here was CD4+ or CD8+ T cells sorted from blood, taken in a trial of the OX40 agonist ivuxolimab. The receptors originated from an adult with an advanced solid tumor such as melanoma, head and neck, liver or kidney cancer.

CDR3 sequence (DNA): TGTGCCAGCAGGGGTCAGCTGGGAGGAGATACGCAGTATTTT. Its protein product is CASRGQLGGDTQYF. J is TRBJ2-3 and V is TRBV28; TRBD2 might be the D (6 bases). The CDR3 loop spans 14 amino acids. Germline CDR1 and CDR2: MDHEN and SYDVKM. Trimming pared 6 bases from V and 5 bases from J, leaving 15 bases between.

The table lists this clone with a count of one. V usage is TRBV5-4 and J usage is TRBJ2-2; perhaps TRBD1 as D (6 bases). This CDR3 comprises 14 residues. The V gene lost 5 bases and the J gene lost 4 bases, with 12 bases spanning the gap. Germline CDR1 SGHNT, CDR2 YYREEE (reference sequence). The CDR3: CASRLGRGTGELFF. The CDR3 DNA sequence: TGTGCCAGCAGGCTGGGCAGGGGCACCGGGGAGCTGTTTTTT.

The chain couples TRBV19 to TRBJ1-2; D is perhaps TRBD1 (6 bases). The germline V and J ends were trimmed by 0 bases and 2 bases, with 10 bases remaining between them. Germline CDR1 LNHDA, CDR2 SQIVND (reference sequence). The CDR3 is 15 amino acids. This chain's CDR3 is CASSIEGRGNYGYTF. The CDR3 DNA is TGTGCCAGTAGTATAGAGGGCAGGGGAAACTATGGCTACACCTTC. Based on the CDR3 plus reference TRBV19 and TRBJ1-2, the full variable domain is DGGITQSPKYLFRKEGQNVTLSCEQNLNHDAMYWYRQDPGQGLRLIYYSQIVNDFQKGDIAEGYSVSREKKESFPLTVTSAQKNPTAFYLCASSIEGRGNYGYTFGSGTRLTVV.

The CDR3 bases are TGTGCCAGCAGCAAAGCTGGGGCTGACGGCGGAGCTAACTATGGCTACACCTTC. Translating it yields CASSKAGADGGANYGYTF. The chain recombines TRBV21-1 with TRBJ1-2; the table's D call of TRBD1 was not tested on the DNA. TRBV21-1 is assigned pseudogene status. The CDR3 sequence is 18 residues long.

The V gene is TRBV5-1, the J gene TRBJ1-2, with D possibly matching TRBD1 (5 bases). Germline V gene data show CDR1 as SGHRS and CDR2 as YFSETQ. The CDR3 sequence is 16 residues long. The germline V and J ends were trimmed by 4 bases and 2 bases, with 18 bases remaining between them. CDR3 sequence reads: CASSPGTVSLNYGYTF. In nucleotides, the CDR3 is TGCGCCAGCAGCCCGGGGACGGTCTCGCTGAACTATGGCTACACCTTC.

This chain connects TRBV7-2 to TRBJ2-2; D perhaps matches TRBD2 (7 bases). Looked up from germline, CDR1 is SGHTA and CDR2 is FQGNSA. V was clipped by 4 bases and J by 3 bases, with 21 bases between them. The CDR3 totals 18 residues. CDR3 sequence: CASSSGLGGRFYTGELFF. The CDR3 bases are TGTGCCAGCAGCTCCGGCTTGGGGGGGCGTTTTTACACCGGGGAGCTGTTTTTT.

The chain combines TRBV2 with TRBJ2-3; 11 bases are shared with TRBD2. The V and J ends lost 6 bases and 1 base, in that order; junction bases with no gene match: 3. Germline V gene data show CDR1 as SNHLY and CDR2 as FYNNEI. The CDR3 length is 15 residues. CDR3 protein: CASSSSGGRTDTQYF. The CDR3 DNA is TGTGCCAGCAGCTCTAGCGGGGGGCGCACAGATACGCAGTATTTT.

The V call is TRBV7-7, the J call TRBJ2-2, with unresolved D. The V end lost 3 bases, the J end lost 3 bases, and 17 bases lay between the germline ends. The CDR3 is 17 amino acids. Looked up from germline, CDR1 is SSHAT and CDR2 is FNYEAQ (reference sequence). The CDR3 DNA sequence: TGTGCCAGCAGCTTGCCCGCCTGGCTGGCTTACACCGGGGAGCTGTTTTTT. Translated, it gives CASSLPAWLAYTGELFF.

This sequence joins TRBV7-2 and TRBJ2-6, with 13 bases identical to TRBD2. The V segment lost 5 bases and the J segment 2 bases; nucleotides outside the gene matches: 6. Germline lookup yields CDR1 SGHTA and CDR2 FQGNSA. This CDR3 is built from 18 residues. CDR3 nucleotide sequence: TGTGCCAGCAGCAACACTAGCGGGAGGGCACCTGGGGCCAACGTCCTGACTTTC. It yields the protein CASSNTSGRAPGANVLTF.

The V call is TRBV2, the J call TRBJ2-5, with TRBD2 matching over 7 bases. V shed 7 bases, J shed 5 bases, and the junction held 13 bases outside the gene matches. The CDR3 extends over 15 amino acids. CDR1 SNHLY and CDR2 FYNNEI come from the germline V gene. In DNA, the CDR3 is TGTGCCAGCAAGTCCGGGACTACGCTTAGGGAGACCCAGTACTTC. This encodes CASKSGTTLRETQYF.

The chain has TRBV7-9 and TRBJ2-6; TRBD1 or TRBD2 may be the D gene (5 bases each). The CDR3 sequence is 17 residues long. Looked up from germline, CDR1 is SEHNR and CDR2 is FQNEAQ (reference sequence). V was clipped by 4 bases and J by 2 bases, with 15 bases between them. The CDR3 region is CASSSGGVTTGANVLTF. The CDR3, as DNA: TGTGCCAGCAGCTCTGGGGGAGTAACTACTGGGGCCAACGTCCTGACTTTC.

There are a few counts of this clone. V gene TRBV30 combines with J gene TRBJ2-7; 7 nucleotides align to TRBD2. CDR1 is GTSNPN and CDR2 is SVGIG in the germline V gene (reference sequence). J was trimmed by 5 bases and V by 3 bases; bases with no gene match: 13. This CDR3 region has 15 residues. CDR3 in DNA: TGTGCCTGGAGATTTAGCGGGCAGGTTATCCACGAGCAGTACTTC. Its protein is CAWRFSGQVIHEQYF.

In nucleotides, the CDR3 is TGTGCCAGCAGCTTGGGGAGAAACATTCAGTACTTC. Amino acid sequence: CASSLGRNIQYF. The gene calls are TRBV11-2 and TRBJ2-4, with D tentatively TRBD2 (5 bases). The CDR3 has 12 amino acids. In germline, CDR1 is SGHAT, CDR2 FQNNGV. V was pared by 3 bases and J by 6 bases, with 6 bases between.

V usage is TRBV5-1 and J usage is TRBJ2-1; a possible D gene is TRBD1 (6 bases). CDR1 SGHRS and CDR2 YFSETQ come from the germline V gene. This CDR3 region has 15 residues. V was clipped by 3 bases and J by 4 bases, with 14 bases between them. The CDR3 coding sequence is TGCGCCAGCAGCTATCAGGGGATTGAATACAATGAGCAGTTCTTC. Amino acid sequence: CASSYQGIEYNEQFF.

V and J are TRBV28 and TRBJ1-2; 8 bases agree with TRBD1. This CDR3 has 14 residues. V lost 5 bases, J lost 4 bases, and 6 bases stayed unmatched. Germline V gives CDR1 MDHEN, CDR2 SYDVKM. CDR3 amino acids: CASSRQGISYGYTF. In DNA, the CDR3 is TGTGCCAGCAGTCGACAGGGGATCAGCTATGGCTACACCTTC.

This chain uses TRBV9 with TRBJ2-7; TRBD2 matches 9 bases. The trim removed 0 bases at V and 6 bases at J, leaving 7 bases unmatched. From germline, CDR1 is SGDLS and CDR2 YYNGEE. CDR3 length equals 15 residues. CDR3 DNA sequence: TGTGCCAGCAGCGTAGGGGTAGCGGGAGTGCTCGAGCAGTACTTC. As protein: CASSVGVAGVLEQYF.

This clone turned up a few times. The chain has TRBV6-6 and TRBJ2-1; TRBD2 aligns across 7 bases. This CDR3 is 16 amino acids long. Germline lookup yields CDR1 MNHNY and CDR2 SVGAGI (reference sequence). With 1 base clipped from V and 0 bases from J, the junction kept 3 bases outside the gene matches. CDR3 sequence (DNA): TGTGCCAGCAGTTACTTAGGCGGGAGCTCCTACAATGAGCAGTTCTTC. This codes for CASSYLGGSSYNEQFF.

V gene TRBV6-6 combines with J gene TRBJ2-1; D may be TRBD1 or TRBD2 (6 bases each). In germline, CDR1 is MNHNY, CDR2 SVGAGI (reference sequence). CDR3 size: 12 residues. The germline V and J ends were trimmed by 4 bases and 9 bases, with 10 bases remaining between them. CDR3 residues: CASSWGASEQFF. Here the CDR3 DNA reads TGTGCCAGCAGTTGGGGGGCTAGTGAGCAGTTCTTC.

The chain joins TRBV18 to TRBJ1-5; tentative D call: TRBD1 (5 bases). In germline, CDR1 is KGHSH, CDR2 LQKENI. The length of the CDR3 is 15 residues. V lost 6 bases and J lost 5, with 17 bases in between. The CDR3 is CASSPTTGDDQPQHF. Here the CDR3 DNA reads TGTGCCAGCTCCCCTACCACGGGGGACGATCAGCCCCAGCATTTT.

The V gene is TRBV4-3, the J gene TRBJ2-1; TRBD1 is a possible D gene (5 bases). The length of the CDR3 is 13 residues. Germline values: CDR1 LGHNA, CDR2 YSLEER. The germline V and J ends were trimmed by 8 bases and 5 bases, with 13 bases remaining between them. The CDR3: CASSTRAHNEQFF. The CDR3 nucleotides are TGCGCCAGCTCTACCAGGGCTCACAATGAGCAGTTCTTC.

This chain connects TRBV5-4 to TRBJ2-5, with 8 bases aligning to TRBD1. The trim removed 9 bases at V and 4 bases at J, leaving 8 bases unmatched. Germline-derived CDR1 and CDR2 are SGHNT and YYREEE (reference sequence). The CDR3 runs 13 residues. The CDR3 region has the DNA TGTGCCATGATGGACAGGGACCGAGAGACCCAGTACTTC. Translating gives CAMMDRDRETQYF. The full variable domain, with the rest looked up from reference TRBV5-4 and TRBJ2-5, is ETGVTQSPTHLIKTRGQQVTLRCSSQSGHNTVSWYQQALGQGPQFIFQYYREEENGRGNFPPRFSGLQFPNYSSELNVNALELDDSALYLCAMMDRDRETQYFGPGTRLLVL.

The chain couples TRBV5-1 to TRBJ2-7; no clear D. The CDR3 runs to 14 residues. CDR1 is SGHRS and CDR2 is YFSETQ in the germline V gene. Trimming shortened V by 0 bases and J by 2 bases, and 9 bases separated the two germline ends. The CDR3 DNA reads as TGCGCCAGCAGCTTGGCCCCCCCCACCTACGAGCAGTACTTC. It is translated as CASSLAPPTYEQYF.

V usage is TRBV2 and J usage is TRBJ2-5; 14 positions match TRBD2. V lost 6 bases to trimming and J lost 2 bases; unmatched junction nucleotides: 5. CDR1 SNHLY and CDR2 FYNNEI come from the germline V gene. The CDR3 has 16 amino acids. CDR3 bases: TGTGCCAGCAGAGGGACTAGCGGGAGAGGGCAAGAGACCCAGTACTTC. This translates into CASRGTSGRGQETQYF.

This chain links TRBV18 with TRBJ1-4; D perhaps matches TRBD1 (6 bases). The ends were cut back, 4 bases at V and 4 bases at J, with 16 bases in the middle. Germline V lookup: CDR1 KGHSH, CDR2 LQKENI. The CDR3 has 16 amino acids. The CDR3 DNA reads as TGTGCCAGCTCACGATCTCAGACAGGACTTAATGAAAAACTGTTTTTT. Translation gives CASSRSQTGLNEKLFF.

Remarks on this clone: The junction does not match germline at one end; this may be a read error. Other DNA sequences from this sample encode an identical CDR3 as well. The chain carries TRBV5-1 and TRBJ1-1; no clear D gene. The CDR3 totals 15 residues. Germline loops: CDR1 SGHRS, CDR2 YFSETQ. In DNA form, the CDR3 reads TGCGCCAGCAGCTTGGCTCCAGGATTTGGCACTGAGGCTTTCTTT. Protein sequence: CASSLAPGFGTEAFF.

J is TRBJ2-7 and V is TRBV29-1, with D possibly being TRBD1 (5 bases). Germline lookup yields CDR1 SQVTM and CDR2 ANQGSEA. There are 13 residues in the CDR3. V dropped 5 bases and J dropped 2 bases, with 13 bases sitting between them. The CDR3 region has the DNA TGCAGCGTTTCAGGGAAGGGTACCTACGAGCAGTACTTC. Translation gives CSVSGKGTYEQYF.

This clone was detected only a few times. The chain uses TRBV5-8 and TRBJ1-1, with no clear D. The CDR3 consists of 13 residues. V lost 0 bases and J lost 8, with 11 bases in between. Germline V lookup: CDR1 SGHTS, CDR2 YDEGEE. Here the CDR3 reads CASSLARRDEAFF. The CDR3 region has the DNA TGTGCCAGCAGCTTGGCCCGCAGAGACGAAGCTTTCTTT.

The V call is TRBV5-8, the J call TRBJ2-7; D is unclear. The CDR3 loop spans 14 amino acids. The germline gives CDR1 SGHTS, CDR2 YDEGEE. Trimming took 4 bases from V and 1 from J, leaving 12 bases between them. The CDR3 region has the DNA TGTGCCAGCAGCATTTCCCATGTATCCTACGAGCAGTACTTC. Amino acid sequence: CASSISHVSYEQYF. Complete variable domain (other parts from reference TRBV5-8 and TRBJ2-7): EAGVTQSPTHLIKTRGQQATLRCSPISGHTSVYWYQQALGLGLQFLLWYDEGEERNRGNFPPRFSGRQFPNYSSELNVNALELEDSALYLCASSISHVSYEQYFGPGTRLTVT.

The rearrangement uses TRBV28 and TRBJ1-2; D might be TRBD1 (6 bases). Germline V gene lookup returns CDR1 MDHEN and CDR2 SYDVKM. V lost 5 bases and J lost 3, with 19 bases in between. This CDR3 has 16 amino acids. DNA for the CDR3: TGTGCCAGCAGTCCGGGAGGGGGGGCGTTGGACTATGGCTACACCTTC. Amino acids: CASSPGGGALDYGYTF.